This T cell receptor beta chain is drawn from a study of early T cells in non-severe SARS-CoV-2 infection. Overall study context: Sequencing was performed on bulk RNA from unsorted whole blood, leaving chains unpaired.

Study observations and caveats: Using VDJdb, the matching emphasized anti-spike CD8 responses while missing private and CD4 specificities.

Germline CDR1 and CDR2: DFQATT and SNEGSKA (reference sequence). After removal of 3 bases from V and 2 bases from J, the junction contained 10 bases not matched to a gene. The CDR3 spans 16 residues. Attached unique molecular identifiers marked individual cDNA molecules. MiXCR, applied by TCRdb to the 5' RACE reads, yields one record per CDR3 protein. The sample holds 65,000 to 70,000 distinct CDR3 sequences, approximately 12% seen once. Comments on this clonotype: Its antigen is not known.

Sequences were obtained from whole blood. The sequence came from an adult who was a healthcare worker with PCR-confirmed SARS-CoV-2 infection or an uninfected control (not recorded which). This rearrangement joins TRBV20-1 to TRBJ2-7; 10 nucleotides match TRBD2. The CDR3 loop reads CSASKPSGGTAYEQYF. The CDR3 coding sequence is TGCAGTGCTAGCAAACCTAGCGGGGGAACCGCCTACGAGCAGTACTTC.